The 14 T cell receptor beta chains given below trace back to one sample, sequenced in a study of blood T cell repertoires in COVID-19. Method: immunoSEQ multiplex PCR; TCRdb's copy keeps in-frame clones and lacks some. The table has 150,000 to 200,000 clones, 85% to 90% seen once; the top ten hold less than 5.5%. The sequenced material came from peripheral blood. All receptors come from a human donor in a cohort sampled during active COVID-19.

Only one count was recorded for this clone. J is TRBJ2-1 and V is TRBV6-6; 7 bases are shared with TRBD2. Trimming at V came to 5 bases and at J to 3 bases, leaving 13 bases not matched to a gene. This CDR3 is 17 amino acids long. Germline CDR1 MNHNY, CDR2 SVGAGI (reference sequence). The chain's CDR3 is CASSPGTILRGYNEQFF. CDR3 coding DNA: TGTGCCAGCAGTCCCGGGACTATACTTCGGGGCTACAATGAGCAGTTCTTC.

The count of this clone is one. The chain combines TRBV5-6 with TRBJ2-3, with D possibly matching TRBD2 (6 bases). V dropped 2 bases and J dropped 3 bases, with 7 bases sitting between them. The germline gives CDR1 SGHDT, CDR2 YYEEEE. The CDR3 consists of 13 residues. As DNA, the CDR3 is TGTGCCAGCAGCTTTCGGGGGACAGATACGCAGTATTTT. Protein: CASSFRGTDTQYF.

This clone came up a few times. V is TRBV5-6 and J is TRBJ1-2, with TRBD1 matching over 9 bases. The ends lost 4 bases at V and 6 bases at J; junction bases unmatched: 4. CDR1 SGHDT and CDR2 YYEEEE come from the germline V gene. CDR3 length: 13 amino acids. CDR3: CASSNRQGDGYTF. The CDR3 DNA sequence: TGTGCCAGCAGCAACAGACAGGGGGATGGCTACACCTTC.

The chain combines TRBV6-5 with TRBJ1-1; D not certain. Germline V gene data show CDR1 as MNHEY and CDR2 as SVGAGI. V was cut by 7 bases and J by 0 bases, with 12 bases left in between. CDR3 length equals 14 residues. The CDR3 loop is CASIRGKMNTEAFF. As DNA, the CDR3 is TGTGCCAGCATAAGAGGAAAGATGAACACTGAAGCTTTCTTT.

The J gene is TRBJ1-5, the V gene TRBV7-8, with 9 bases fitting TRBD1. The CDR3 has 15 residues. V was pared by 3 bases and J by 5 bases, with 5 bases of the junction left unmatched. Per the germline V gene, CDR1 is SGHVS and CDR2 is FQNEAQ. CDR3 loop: CASSFRDREDQPQHF. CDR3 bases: TGTGCCAGCAGCTTCCGGGACAGGGAAGATCAGCCCCAGCATTTT. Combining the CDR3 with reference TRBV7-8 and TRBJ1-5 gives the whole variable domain GAGVSQSPRYKVAKRGQDVALRCDPISGHVSLFWYQQALGQGPEFLTYFQNEAQLDKSGLPSDRFFAERPEGSVSTLKIQRTQQEDSAVYLCASSFRDREDQPQHFGDGTRLSIL.

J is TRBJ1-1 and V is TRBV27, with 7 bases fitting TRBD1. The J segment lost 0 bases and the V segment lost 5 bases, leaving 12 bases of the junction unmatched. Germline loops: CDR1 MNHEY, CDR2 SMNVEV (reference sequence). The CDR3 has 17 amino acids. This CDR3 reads CASSPTPRTGMNTEAFF. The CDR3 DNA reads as TGTGCCAGCAGTCCGACGCCCCGGACAGGTATGAACACTGAAGCTTTCTTT.

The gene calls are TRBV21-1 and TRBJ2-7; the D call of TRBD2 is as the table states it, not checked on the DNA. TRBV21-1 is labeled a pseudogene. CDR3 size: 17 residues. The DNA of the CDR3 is TGTGCCAGCAGCAAAAGGGGGCCACTAGCGGGAGACTACGAGCAGTACTTC. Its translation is CASSKRGPLAGDYEQYF.

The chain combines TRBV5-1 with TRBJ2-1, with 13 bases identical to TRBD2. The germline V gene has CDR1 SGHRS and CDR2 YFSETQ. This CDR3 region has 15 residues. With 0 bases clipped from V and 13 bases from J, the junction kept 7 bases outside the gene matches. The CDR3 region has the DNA TGCGCCAGCAGCTTGGTCGGACTAGCGGGAGAAGTTCAGTTCTTC. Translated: CASSLVGLAGEVQFF.

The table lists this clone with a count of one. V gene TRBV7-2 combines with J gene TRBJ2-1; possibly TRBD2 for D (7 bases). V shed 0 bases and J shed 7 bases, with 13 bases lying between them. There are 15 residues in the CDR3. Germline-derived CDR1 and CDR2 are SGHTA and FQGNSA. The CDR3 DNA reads TGTGCCAGCAGCTTAGCGGGGGGGCCGGAAAATGAGCAGTTCTTC. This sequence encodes CASSLAGGPENEQFF.

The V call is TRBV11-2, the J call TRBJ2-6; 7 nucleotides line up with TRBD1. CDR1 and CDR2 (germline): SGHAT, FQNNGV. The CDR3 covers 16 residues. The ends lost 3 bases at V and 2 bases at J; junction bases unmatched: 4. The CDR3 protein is CASSFDRVPGANVLTF. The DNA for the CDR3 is TGTGCCAGCAGCTTCGACAGGGTACCTGGGGCCAACGTCCTGACTTTC. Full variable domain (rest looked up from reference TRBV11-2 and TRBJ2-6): EAGVAQSPRYKIIEKRQSVAFWCNPISGHATLYWYQQILGQGPKLLIQFQNNGVVDDSQLPKDRFSAERLKGVDSTLKIQPAKLEDSAVYLCASSFDRVPGANVLTFGAGSRLTVL.

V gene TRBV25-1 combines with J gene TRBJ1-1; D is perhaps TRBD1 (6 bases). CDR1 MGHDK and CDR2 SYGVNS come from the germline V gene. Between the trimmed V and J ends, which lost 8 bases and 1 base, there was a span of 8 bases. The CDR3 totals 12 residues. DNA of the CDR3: TGTGCCAGCCCAGGGGAGAACACTGAAGCTTTCTTT. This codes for CASPGENTEAFF.

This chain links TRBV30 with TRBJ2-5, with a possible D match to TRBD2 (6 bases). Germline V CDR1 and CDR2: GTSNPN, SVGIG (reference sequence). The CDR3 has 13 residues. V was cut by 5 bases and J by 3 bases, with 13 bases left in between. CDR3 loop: CAWAWREKETQYF. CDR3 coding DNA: TGTGCCTGGGCCTGGAGGGAAAAAGAGACCCAGTACTTC.

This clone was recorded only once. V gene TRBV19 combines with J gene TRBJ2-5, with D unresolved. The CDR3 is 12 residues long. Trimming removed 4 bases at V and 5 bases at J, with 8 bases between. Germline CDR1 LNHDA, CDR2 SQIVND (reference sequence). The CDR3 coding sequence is TGTGCCAGTAGTAGTCTCGGTGAGACCCAGTACTTC. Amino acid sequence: CASSSLGETQYF.

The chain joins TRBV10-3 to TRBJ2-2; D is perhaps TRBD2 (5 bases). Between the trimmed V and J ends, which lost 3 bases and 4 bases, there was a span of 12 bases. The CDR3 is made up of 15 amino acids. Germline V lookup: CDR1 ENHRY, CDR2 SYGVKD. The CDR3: CAISDIKRGTGELFF. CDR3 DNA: TGTGCCATCAGTGACATAAAACGGGGCACCGGGGAGCTGTTTTTT.